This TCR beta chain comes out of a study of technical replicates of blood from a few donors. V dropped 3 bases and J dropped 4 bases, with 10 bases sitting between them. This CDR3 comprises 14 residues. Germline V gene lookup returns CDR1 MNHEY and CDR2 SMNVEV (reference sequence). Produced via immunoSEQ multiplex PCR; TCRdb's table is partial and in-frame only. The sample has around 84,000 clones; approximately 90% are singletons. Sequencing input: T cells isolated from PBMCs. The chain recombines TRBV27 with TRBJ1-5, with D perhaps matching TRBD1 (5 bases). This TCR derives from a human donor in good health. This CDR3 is CASSFGQGNQPQHF. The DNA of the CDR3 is TGTGCCAGCAGTTTCGGGCAGGGAAATCAGCCCCAGCATTTT.